This record concerns one T cell receptor beta chain sequence. In the authors' methods: It was from reference gene primer amplification that nucleated cell counts were estimated. Data came from immunoSEQ multiplex PCR; TCRdb stores just in-frame clones and leaves some out. V, J and clone size are taken as reported in that table, and D and trimming were inferred from the DNA itself. This sample carries roughly 270,000 clones, roughly 85% of them seen once, and the ten largest clones take around 5.5%. This CDR3 contains 15 residues. J was trimmed by 8 bases and V by 0 bases; bases with no gene match: 5. The V gene's germline CDR1 is LNHNV and CDR2 YYDKDF (reference sequence). This sample stems from a study of blood T cell repertoires in COVID-19. At the level of the study: Researchers got acute and convalescent COVID-19 samples from the United States, Italy and Spain. T cells, B-cell-depleted T cells, or PBMCs supplied cDNA or gDNA.

Source material: peripheral blood. This TCR was sampled from a man in his fifties with active or convalescent COVID-19. V is TRBV15 and J is TRBJ1-4; 8 nucleotides line up with TRBD1. CDR3 region: CATSRDPHRGEKLFF. Written as DNA, the CDR3 is TGTGCCACCAGCAGAGATCCACACAGGGGGGAAAAACTGTTTTTT.